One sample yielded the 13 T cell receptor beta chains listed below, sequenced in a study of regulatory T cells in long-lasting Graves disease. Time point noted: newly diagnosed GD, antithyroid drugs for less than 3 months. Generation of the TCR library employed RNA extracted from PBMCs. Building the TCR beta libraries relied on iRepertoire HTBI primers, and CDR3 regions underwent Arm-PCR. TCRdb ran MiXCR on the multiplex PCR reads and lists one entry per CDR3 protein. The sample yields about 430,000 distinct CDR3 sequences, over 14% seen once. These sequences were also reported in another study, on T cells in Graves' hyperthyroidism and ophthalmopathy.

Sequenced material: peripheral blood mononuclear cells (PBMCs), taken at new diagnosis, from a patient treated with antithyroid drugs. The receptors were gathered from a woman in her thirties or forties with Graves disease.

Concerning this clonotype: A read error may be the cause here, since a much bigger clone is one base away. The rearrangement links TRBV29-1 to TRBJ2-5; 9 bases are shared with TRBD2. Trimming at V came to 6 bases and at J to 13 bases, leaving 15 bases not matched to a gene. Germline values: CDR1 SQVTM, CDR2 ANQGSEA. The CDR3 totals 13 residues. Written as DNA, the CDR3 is TGCAGCGTGGACACCGGGACTAGCAACGAGCGGTACTTC. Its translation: CSVDTGTSNERYF. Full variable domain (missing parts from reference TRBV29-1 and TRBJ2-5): SAVISQKPSRDICQRGTSLTIQCQVDSQVTMMFWYRQQPGQSLTLIATANQGSEATYESGFVIDKFPISRPNLTFSTLTVSNMSPEDSSIYLCSVDTGTSNERYFGPGTRLLVL.

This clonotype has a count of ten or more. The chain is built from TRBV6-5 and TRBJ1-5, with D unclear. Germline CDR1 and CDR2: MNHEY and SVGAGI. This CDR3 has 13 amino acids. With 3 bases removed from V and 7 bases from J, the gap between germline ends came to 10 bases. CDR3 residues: CASSYRGGQPQHF. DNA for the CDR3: TGTGCCAGCAGTTATCGGGGAGGACAGCCCCAGCATTTT.

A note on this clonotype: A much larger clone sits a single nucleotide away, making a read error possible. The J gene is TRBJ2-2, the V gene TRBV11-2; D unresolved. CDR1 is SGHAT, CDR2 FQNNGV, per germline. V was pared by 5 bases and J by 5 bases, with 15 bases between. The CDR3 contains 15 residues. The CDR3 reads CASSLAALGTGELFF. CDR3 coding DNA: TGTGCCAGCAGCCTTGCCGCCTTGGGGACCGGGGAGCTGTTTTTT.

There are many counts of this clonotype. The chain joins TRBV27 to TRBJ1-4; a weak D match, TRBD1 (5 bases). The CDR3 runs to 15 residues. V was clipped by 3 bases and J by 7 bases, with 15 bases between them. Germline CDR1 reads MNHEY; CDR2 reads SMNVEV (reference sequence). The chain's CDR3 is CASSFSWGGSEKLFF. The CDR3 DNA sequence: TGTGCCAGCAGTTTCTCGTGGGGGGGTAGTGAAAAACTGTTTTTT.

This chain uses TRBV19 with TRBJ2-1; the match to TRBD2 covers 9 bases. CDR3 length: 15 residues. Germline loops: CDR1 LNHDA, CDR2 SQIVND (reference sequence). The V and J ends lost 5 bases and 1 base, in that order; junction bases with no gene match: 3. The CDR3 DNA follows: TGTGCCAGTAGTGGGCGGGAGGGGTCCTACAATGAGCAGTTCTTC. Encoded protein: CASSGREGSYNEQFF.

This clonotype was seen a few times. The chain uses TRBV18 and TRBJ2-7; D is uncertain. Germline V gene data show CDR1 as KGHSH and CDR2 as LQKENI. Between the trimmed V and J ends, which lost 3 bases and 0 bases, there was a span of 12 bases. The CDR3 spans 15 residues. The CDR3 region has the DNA TGTGCCAGCTCACCCTTAGGGCTGGCCTCCTACGAGCAGTACTTC. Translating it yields CASSPLGLASYEQYF. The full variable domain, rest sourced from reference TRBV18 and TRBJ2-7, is NAGVMQNPRHLVRRRGQEARLRCSPMKGHSHVYWYRQLPEEGLKFMVYLQKENIIDESGMPKERFSAEFPKEGPSILRIQQVVRGDSAAYFCASSPLGLASYEQYFGPGTRLTVT.

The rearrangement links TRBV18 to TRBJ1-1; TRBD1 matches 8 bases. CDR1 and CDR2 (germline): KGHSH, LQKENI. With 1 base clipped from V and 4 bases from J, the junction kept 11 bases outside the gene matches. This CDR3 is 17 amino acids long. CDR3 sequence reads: CASSPRAGGLGGTEAFF. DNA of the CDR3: TGTGCCAGCTCACCACGGGCAGGGGGCCTTGGCGGCACTGAAGCTTTCTTT.

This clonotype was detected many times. For the CDR3, the DNA is TGTGCCAGCAGTTACTCGAGCTCGGAAAGGCCCTTGGCCTCCTACGAGCAGTACTTC. The encoded protein is CASSYSSSERPLASYEQYF. This chain uses TRBV6-5 with TRBJ2-7, with D hard to call. From germline, CDR1 is MNHEY and CDR2 SVGAGI. The V and J ends lost 0 bases and 0 bases respectively, with 21 bases between them. The CDR3 runs to 19 residues.

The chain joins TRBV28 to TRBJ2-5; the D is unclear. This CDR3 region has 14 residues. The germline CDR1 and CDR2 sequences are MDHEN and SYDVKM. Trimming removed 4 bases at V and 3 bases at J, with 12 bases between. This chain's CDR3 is CASSSIYPEETQYF. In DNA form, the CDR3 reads TGTGCCAGCAGTTCCATATACCCAGAAGAGACCCAGTACTTC. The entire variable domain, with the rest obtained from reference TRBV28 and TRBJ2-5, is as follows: DVKVTQSSRYLVKRTGEKVFLECVQDMDHENMFWYRQDPGLGLRLIYFSYDVKMKEKGDIPEGYSVSREKKERFSLILESASTNQTSMYLCASSSIYPEETQYFGPGTRLLVL.

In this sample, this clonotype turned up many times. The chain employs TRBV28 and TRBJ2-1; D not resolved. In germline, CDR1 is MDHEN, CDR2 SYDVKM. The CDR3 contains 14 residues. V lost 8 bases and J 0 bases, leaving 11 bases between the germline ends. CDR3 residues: CASYGRNSYNEQFF. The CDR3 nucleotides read TGTGCCAGCTACGGACGGAACTCCTACAATGAGCAGTTCTTC.

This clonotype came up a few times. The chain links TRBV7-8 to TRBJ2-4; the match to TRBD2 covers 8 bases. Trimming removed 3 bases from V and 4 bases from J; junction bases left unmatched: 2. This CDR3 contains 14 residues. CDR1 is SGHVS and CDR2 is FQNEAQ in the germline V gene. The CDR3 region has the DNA TGTGCCAGCAGCTTGAGCGGGGGTAAAAACATTCAGTACTTC. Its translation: CASSLSGGKNIQYF.

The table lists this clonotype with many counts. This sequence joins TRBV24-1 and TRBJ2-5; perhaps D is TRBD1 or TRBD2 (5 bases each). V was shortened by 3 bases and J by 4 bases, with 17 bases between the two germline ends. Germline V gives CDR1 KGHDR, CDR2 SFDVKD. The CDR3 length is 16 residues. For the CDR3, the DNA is TGTGCCACCAGTGATCCCAGGGACCAGAGGGGAGAGACCCAGTACTTC. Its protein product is CATSDPRDQRGETQYF.

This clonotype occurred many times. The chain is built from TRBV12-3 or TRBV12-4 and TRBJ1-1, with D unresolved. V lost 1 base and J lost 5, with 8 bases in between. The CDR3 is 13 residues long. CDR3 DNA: TGTGCCAGCAGTTTAGTCGCGGTAACTGAAGCTTTCTTT. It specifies CASSLVAVTEAFF.